This T cell receptor (beta chain) comes out of a study of T cells in Graves' hyperthyroidism and ophthalmopathy (dated by TCRdb to between 2018 and 2020). About the full investigation: Peripheral blood samples were taken at the time of initial diagnosis, prior to any treatment. To identify distinguishing TCR V-J signatures, a discovery cohort of 90 to 100 patients was used, comprising 40 to 45 with Graves' ophthalmopathy and 57 with stable Graves' hyperthyroidism. Prospective prediction of ophthalmopathy was tested in an independent validation cohort of about 19 hyperthyroidism patients and approximately 17 patients who later progressed to ophthalmopathy. The roughly 91 discovery patients were randomly split 7:3 into training and test sets. The study also compared thyroid tissue and blood T-cell repertoires from five or six Graves' hyperthyroidism patients. After sampling, hyperthyroidism patients received methimazole starting at 30 mg daily, and ophthalmopathy patients received high-dose intravenous methylprednisolone. According to the paper, TCR Vbeta CDR3 sequencing was carried out on 135 peripheral blood samples, which came from under 50 ophthalmopathy, 80 or so hyperthyroidism and 17 progressor patients. Overall results and qualifications from the work: Most expanded thyroid clonotypes (frequency above 0.001) were also detected in blood, suggesting blood repertoires may reflect thyroid immune responses. During validation, the model predicted progression to ophthalmopathy a median of approximately six months ahead of onset, with around 65% sensitivity and around 72% specificity. No statistical method was used to fix the sample size in advance, and group allocation was not hidden from the investigators. Ophthalmopathy was separated from stable hyperthyroidism by a 13 V-J signature model, with 87.88% sensitivity and about 84% specificity obtained in cross-validation and 80%/75% obtained in testing.

This clonotype was seen repeatedly, ten times or more. This clone's antigen is unknown. No base qualities exist here, and no much larger clone lies one base off it. Ophthalmopathy patients had moderately to severely active disease, Clinical Activity Score of at least 3, NOSPECS grade of at least 4, and duration under 3 months. Any patient with an uncontrolled infection, another autoimmune disease, pregnancy or lactation was excluded. Diagnoses relied on clinical symptoms, serum thyroxine and TRAb, thyroid ultrasound and orbital computed tomography. PBMCs were separated from approximately 10 ml of fresh peripheral blood using Ficoll-Paque density gradient centrifugation. Trizol reagent was used to extract total RNA, and RNA quality was then checked on an Agilent 2100 Bioanalyzer. TCR beta CDR3 regions were amplified from RNA transcripts. A first-round RT-PCR of the TCR CDR3 used the HTBI primer set with the Qiagen OneStep RT-PCR kit. The libraries were constructed in a second round of multiplex PCR and then size-selected and purified. Paired-end sequencing of the libraries was performed with 100 bp reads on an Illumina HiSeq2000. Processing in the source paper ran as follows. Raw data were processed with SOAPnuke, discarding reads with adapters, uncalled bases, mean Phred below 15, or no exact constant-primer or identifier match. COPE v1.2.5 was used to merge the high-quality paired reads, and each unique nucleotide sequence was defined as a clonotype. MiTCR v1.1 was used to align the clonotypes against IMGT TRBV, TRBD and TRBJ reference segments. Analysis was restricted to V-J combinations with a frequency above 0.0001, which covered roughly 99% of repertoires. A TCS score was defined as the ratio of F50 (clonal expansion) to E x V (chaos), with BLOSUM62-based TCRdist applied between CDR3 peptides within each V-J. Welch's t-statistics and random forest reduced just over 500 V-J features to 13, which were used in a naive Bayes classifier (R e1071). The Morisita-Horn index was used to measure how similar the thyroid and blood repertoires were. TCRdb reran the public reads through fastp at Q25 and MiXCR, keeping productive beta chains. Under each unique CDR3 protein, matching rows form one entry showing the most common genes and DNA. TCRdb, not the original authors, processed these V and J calls. The sample data list hundreds of thousands of distinct CDR3 sequences, and about 15% of these were observed just once. Roughly 4.3% of the sample is held by the ten biggest clonotypes.

This clonotype originated in a woman between 35 and 50 years old with Graves' ophthalmopathy. The sample was blood.

The DNA sequence is given as TGTGCCAGCAGCTTCTGGGACCGAGCCACTGAAGCTTTCTTT. The encoded protein is CASSFWDRATEAFF. The rearranged segments are TRBV7-9 and TRBJ1-1; possibly the D gene is TRBD1, per 5 matching bases. V is clipped by 3 bases and J by 4 bases, and the sequence between their germline boundaries is 12 bases long. The CDR3 numbers 14 residues from cysteine through phenylalanine. CDR3 DNA is the only sequence kept; it has 42 bases, read in frame from the first base. Based on the germline V gene (reference sequence), the CDR1 and CDR2 sequences are SEHNR and FQNEAQ.